The clone carrying this T cell receptor (beta chain) turned up a few times. The antigen is undetermined. The entry originates in a study of identical twins. Study-wide findings and caveats: Excess sharing between twins was weaker in beta out-of-frame sequences. Findings depended on cross-sectional statistics rather than tracking the same donors.

The CDR3 has 14 residues. Looked up from germline, CDR1 is DFQATT and CDR2 is SNEGSKA (reference sequence). J lost 7 bases, V lost 5 bases, and 6 bases had no gene match. TCRdb fed the 5' RACE reads into MiXCR, producing one record per CDR3 protein. The sample holds under 1 million distinct CDR3 sequences, about 12% seen once. This same sample was also part of a study on yellow fever vaccine responses in identical twins.

What was sequenced was PBMCs. The TCR originated in a woman aged 18-29 years in good health. The chain links TRBV20-1 to TRBJ2-2, with 11 nucleotides matching TRBD2. Written as DNA, the CDR3 is TGCAGTGCTCCGGGACTAGCGGATGGCGGGGAGCTGTTTTTT. Residues: CSAPGLADGGELFF.